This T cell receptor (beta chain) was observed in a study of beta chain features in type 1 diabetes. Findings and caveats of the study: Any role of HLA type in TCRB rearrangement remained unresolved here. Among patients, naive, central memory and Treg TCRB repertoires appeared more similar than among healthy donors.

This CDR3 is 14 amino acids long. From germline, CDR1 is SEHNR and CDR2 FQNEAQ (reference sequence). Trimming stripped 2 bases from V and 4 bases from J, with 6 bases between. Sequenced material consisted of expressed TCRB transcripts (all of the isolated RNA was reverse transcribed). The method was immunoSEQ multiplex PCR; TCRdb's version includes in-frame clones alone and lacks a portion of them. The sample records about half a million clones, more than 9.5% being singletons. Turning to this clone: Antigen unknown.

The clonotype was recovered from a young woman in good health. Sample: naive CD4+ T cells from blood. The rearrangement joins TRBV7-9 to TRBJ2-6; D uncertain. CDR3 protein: CASSLFSGANVLTF. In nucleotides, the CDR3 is TGTGCCAGCAGCTTATTTTCCGGGGCCAACGTCCTGACTTTC.